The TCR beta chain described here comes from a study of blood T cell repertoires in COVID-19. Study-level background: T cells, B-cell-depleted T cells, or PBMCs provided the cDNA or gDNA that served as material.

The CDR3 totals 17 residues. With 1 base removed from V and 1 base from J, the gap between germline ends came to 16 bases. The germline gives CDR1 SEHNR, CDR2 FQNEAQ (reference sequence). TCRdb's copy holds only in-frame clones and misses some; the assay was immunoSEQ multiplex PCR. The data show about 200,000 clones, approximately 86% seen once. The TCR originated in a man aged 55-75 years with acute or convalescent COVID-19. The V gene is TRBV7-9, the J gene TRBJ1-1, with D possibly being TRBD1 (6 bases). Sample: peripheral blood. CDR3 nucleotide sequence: TGTGCCAGCAGCTTAGGAACAGGGCTCCAGGGGAACACTGAAGCTTTCTTT. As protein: CASSLGTGLQGNTEAFF.